This TCR beta chain was retrieved from a study of identical twins. Study results and caveats: Zero-insertion results could be subject to partial confounding by invariant MAIT and iNKT cells. Where out-of-frame alpha sequences were twin-shared, they showed excess low generation probability. Cross-sectional statistical analysis was relied on for the conclusions, without the same donors being followed.

All donors were healthy, and all were Caucasian. This clonotype appeared many times. Its antigen remains unidentified. TCRdb redid the calling of the 5' RACE reads with MiXCR, one entry per CDR3 protein. The sample lists around 100,000 distinct CDR3 sequences; 4.5% to 6.5% were seen once. The TCR sequence derives from a woman in her fifties or sixties in good health. The sample taken for sequencing was memory T cells sorted from blood.

CDR3 loop: CASSLTTSAHTDTQYF. CDR3 sequence (DNA): TGTGCCAGCAGCCTGACGACTAGCGCCCACACAGATACGCAGTATTTT. The chain couples TRBV6-2 or TRBV6-3 to TRBJ2-3, with 8 positions matching TRBD2. Germline V gives CDR1 MNHEY, CDR2 SVGEGT. The CDR3 spans 16 residues. The V gene end was trimmed by 6 bases and the J gene end by 2 bases; junction bases not matched to a gene: 10.